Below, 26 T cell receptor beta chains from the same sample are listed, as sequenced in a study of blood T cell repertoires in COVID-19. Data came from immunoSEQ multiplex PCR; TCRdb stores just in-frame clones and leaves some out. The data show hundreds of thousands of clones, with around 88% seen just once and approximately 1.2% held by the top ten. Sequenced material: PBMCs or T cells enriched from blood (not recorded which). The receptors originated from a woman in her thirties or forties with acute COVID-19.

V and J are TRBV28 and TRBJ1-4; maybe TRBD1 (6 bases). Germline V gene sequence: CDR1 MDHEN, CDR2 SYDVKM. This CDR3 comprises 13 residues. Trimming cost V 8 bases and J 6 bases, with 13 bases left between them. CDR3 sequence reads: CASGGGQDEKLFF. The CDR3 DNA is TGTGCCAGCGGGGGGGGCCAGGATGAAAAACTGTTTTTT. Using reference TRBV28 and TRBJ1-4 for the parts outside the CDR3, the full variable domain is DVKVTQSSRYLVKRTGEKVFLECVQDMDHENMFWYRQDPGLGLRLIYFSYDVKMKEKGDIPEGYSVSREKKERFSLILESASTNQTSMYLCASGGGQDEKLFFGSGTQLSVL.

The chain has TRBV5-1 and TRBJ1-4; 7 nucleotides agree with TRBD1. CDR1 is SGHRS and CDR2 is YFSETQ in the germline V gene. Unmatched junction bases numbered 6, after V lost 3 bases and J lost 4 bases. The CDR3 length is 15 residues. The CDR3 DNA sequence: TGCGCCAGCAGCTCCTCGGGACAGTTTAATGAAAAACTGTTTTTT. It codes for CASSSSGQFNEKLFF.

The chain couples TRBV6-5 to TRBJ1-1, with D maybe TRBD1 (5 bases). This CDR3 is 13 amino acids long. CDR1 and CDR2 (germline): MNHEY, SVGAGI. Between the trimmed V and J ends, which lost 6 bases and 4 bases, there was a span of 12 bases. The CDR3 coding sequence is TGTGCCAGCAGCGGACATACTGTCACTGAAGCTTTCTTT. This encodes CASSGHTVTEAFF.

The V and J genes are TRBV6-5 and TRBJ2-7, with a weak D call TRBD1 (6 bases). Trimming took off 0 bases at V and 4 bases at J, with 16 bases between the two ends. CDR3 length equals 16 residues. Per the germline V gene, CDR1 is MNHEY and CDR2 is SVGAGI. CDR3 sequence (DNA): TGTGCCAGCAGTTACTCGATGCCCTCGAGGGGGTACGAGCAGTACGTC. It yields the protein CASSYSMPSRGYEQYV.

CDR3 sequence: CASRYSAGPNSYEQYV. The CDR3 bases are TGTGCCAGCAGATATTCGGCGGGGCCGAACTCCTACGAGCAGTACGTC. This chain joins TRBV2 and TRBJ2-7; possible D gene TRBD2, 6 bases. Deletions cut 6 bases from V and 0 bases from J, with 18 bases between. The CDR3 has 16 amino acids. Germline V gives CDR1 SNHLY, CDR2 FYNNEI.

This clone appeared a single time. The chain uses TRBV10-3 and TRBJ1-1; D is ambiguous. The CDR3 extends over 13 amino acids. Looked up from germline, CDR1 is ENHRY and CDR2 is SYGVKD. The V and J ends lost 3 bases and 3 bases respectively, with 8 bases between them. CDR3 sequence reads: CAISEQMDTEAFF. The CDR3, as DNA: TGTGCCATCAGTGAACAGATGGACACTGAAGCTTTCTTT.

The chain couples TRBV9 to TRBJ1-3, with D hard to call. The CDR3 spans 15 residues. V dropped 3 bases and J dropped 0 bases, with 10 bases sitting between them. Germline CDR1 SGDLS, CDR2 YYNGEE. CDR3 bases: TGTGCCAGCAGCGCCTACTGGAGCTCTGGAAACACCATATATTTT. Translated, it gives CASSAYWSSGNTIYF. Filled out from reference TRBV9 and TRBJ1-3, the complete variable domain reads DSGVTQTPKHLITATGQRVTLRCSPRSGDLSVYWYQQSLDQGLQFLIQYYNGEERAKGNILERFSAQQFPDLHSELNLSSLELGDSALYFCASSAYWSSGNTIYFGEGSWLTVV.

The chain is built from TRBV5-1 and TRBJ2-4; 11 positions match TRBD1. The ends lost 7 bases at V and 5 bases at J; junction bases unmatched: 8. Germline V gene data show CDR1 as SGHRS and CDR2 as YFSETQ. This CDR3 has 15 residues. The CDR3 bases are TGCGCCAGCTGTAGAGGGACAGGGGGTGAAAACATTCAGTACTTC. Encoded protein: CASCRGTGGENIQYF.

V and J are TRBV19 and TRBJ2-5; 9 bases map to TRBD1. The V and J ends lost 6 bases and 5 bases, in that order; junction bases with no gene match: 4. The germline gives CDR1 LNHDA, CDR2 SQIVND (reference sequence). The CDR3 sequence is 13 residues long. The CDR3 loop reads CASRGQGVETQYF. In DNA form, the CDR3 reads TGTGCCAGTAGGGGACAGGGAGTGGAGACCCAGTACTTC.

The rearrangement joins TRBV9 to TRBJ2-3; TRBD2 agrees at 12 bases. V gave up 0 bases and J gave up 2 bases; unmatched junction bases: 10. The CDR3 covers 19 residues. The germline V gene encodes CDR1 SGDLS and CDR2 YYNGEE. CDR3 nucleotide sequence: TGTGCCAGCAGCGTAGCCGGACTAGCGGGATCCTCCCCCACAGATACGCAGTATTTT. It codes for CASSVAGLAGSSPTDTQYF.

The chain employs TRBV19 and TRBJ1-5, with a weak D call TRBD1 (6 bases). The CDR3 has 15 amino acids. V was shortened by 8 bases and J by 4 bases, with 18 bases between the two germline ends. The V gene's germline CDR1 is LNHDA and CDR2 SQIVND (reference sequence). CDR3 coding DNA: TGTGCCAGTGACAGGCAGGGAGCTTTAAATCAGCCCCAGCATTTT. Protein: CASDRQGALNQPQHF. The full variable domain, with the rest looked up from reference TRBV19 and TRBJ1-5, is DGGITQSPKYLFRKEGQNVTLSCEQNLNHDAMYWYRQDPGQGLRLIYYSQIVNDFQKGDIAEGYSVSREKKESFPLTVTSAQKNPTAFYLCASDRQGALNQPQHFGDGTRLSIL.

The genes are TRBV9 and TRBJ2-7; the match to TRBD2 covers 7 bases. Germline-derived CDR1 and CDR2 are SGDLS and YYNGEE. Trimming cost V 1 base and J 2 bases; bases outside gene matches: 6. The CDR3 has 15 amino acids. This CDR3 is CASSVKAGRAYEQYF. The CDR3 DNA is TGTGCCAGCAGCGTAAAAGCGGGACGGGCCTACGAGCAGTACTTC. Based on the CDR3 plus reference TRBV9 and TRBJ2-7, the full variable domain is DSGVTQTPKHLITATGQRVTLRCSPRSGDLSVYWYQQSLDQGLQFLIQYYNGEERAKGNILERFSAQQFPDLHSELNLSSLELGDSALYFCASSVKAGRAYEQYFGPGTRLTVT.

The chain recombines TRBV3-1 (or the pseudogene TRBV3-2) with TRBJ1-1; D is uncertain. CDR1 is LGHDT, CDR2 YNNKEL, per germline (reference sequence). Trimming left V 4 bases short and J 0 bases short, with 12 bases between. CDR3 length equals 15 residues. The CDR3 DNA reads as TGTGCCAGCAGCCCATTGCGGGATTTGAACACTGAAGCTTTCTTT. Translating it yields CASSPLRDLNTEAFF.

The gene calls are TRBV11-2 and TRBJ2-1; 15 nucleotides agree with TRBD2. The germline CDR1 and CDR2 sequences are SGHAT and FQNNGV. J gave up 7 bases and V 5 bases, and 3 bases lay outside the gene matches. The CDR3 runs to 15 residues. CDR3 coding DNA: TGTGCCAGCAGCGGGACTAGCGGGAGGTTTAATGAGCAGTTCTTC. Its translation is CASSGTSGRFNEQFF.

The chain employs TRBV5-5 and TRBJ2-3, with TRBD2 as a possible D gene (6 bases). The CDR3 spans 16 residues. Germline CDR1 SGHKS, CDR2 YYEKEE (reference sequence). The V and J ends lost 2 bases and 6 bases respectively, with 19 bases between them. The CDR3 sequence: CASSLAGTPNRDTQYF. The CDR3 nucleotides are TGTGCCAGCAGCTTAGCCGGGACTCCTAATAGGGATACGCAGTATTTT.

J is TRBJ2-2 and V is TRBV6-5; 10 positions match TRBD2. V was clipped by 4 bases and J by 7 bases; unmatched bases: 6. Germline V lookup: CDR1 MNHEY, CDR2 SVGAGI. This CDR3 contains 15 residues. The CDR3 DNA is TGTGCCAGCAGTTGGACTAGCGGAGCGGGCGGGGAGCTGTTTTTT. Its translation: CASSWTSGAGGELFF.

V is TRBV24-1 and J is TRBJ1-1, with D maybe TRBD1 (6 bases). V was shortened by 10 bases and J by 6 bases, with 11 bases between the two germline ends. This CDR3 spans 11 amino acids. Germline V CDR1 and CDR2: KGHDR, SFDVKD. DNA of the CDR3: TGTGCCACACAAACAGGGTCTGAAGCTTTCTTT. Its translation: CATQTGSEAFF.

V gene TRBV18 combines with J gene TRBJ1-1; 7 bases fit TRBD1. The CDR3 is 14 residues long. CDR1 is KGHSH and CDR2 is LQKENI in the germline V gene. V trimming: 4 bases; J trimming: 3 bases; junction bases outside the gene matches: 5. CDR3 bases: TGTGCCAGCTCACTGACAGGGCAGGACACTGAAGCTTTCTTT. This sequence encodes CASSLTGQDTEAFF.

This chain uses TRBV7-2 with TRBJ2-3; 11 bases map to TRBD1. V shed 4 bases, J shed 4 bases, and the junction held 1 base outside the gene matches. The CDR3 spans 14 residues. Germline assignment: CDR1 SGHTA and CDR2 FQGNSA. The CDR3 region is CASSWDRGADTQYF. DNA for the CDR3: TGTGCCAGCAGCTGGGACAGGGGGGCAGATACGCAGTATTTT.

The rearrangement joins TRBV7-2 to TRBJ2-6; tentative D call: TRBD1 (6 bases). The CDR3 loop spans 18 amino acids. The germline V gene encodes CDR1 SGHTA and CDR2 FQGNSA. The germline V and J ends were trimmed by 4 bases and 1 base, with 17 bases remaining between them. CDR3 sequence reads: CASSSTGTSLSGANVLTF. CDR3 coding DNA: TGTGCCAGCAGCTCTACCGGGACATCCTTGTCTGGGGCCAACGTCCTGACTTTC.

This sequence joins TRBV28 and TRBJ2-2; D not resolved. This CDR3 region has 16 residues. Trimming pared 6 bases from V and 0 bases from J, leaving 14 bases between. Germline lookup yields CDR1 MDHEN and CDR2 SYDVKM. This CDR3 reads CASSSLIGSNTGELFF. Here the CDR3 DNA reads TGTGCCAGCAGCTCCCTCATCGGGTCGAACACCGGGGAGCTGTTTTTT.

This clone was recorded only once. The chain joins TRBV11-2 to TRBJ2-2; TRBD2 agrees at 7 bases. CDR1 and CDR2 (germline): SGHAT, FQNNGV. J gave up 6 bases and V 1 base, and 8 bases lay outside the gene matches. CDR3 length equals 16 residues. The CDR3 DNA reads TGTGCCAGCAGCTTAGGTCCAGCGGGAACGGCCGGGGAGCTGTTTTTT. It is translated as CASSLGPAGTAGELFF.

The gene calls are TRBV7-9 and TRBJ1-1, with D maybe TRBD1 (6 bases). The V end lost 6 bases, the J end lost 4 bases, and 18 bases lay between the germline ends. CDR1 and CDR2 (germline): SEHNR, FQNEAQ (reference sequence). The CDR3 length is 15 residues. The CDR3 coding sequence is TGTGCCAGCAGTCCCGGGGGGGGCGGCGGCACTGAAGCTTTCTTT. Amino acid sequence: CASSPGGGGGTEAFF.

The CDR3 here is CSVGSGRNSPLHF. Here the CDR3 DNA reads TGCAGCGTTGGATCGGGTCGGAATTCACCCCTCCACTTT. This chain joins TRBV29-1 and TRBJ1-6; D is ambiguous. CDR3 size: 13 residues. Trimming shortened V by 4 bases and J by 7 bases, and 11 bases separated the two germline ends. Germline V gene data show CDR1 as SQVTM and CDR2 as ANQGSEA.

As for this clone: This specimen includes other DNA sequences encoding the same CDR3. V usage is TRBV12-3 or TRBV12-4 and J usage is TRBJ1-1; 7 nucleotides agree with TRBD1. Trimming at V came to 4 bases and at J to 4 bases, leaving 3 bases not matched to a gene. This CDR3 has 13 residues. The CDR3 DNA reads TGTGCCAGCAGTTCAGGGGGAGGCACTGAAGCTTTCTTT. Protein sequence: CASSSGGGTEAFF.

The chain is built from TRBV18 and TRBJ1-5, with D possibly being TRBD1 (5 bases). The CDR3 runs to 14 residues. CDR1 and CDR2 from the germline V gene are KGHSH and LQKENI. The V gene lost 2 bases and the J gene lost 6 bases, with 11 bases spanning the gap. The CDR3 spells CASSPESGPQPQHF. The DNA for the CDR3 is TGTGCCAGCTCACCAGAGTCAGGGCCTCAGCCCCAGCATTTT.